The rows below give T cell receptor beta chains drawn from one sample of a study of blood T cell repertoires in COVID-19. Some clones are missing from TCRdb's copy, which holds only in-frame ones; the method was immunoSEQ multiplex PCR. The sample yields about 120,000 clones, more than 70% seen once. The specimen was peripheral blood. Receptors were obtained from a human donor in a cohort sampled during active COVID-19. The CDR3 runs from the conserved cysteine through the conserved F or W. A D gene is named only where the DNA matches it firmly. Clone sizes are given selectively: once, few, many, or a class where the clone is expanded.

V	size	D	J	CDR3	DNA
TRBV5-1	NA	NA	TRBJ1-3	CASSLGTSSGNTIYF	TGCGCCAGCAGCTTGGGCACGAGCTCTGGAAACACCATATATTTT
TRBV19	NA	NA	TRBJ2-1	CASSIVDTPGNEQFF	TGTGCCAGTAGTATAGTTGACACCCCTGGGAATGAGCAGTTCTTC
TRBV3-1/TRBV3-2	NA	NA	TRBJ1-2	CASSQEPQVMGYTF	TGTGCCAGCAGCCAAGAACCCCAGGTGATGGGCTACACCTTC
TRBV7-3	many	NA	TRBJ2-2	CASSLDSFTGELFF	TGTGCCAGCAGCCTGGACAGCTTCACCGGGGAGCTGTTTTTT
TRBV27	NA	NA	TRBJ2-1	CASSFGGQGGGEQFF	TGTGCCAGCAGTTTCGGCGGCCAGGGGGGTGGCGAGCAGTTCTTC
TRBV30	NA	NA	TRBJ1-3	CAWSVGTGNTIYF	TGTGCCTGGAGTGTGGGGACAGGAAACACCATATATTTT
TRBV11-3	NA	NA	TRBJ2-7	CASSLGQGGDEQYF	TGTGCCAGCAGCCTAGGGCAGGGTGGGGACGAGCAGTACTTC
TRBV15	NA	TRBD1	TRBJ1-1	CATSKTGFPDTEAFF	TGTGCCACCAGCAAGACAGGGTTTCCGGACACTGAAGCTTTCTTT
TRBV19	NA	TRBD2	TRBJ2-7	CASSISSGGADEQYF	TGTGCCAGTAGTATTTCGAGCGGGGGGGCCGACGAGCAGTACTTC
TRBV10-2	NA	TRBD1	TRBJ1-1	CASSEGLTGGFDAEAFF	TGCGCCAGCAGTGAGGGTTTGACAGGGGGGTTTGACGCTGAAGCTTTCTTT
TRBV11-2	NA	NA	TRBJ2-5	CASSGSLYGLQTGSETQYF	TGTGCCAGCAGCGGATCCTTATATGGCCTCCAGACGGGGTCAGAGACCCAGTACTTC
TRBV4-1	few	NA	TRBJ2-7	CASSQGSNLGEQYF	TGCGCCAGCAGCCAAGGGAGTAACCTTGGAGAGCAGTACTTC
TRBV3-1/TRBV3-2	NA	TRBD2	TRBJ2-7	CASRTSDSSYEQYF	TGTGCCAGCAGAACTAGCGATAGCTCCTACGAGCAGTACTTC
TRBV2	NA	TRBD2	TRBJ2-3	CASGGTSGTDTQYF	TGTGCCAGCGGGGGGACTAGCGGCACAGATACGCAGTATTTT
TRBV29-1	NA	TRBD1	TRBJ2-1	CSVVGQGAYNEQFF	TGCAGCGTTGTCGGACAGGGGGCTTACAATGAGCAGTTCTTC
TRBV19	NA	TRBD2	TRBJ2-1	CASTTGTTIDNEQFF	TGTGCCAGTACAACCGGGACTACCATCGACAATGAGCAGTTCTTC
TRBV6-6	NA	NA	TRBJ2-1	CASSYVAIPYNEQFF	TGTGCCAGCAGTTACGTTGCTATCCCCTACAATGAGCAGTTCTTC
TRBV15	NA	NA	TRBJ1-1	CATSPLAGRDTEAFF	TGTGCCACCAGCCCCCTGGCGGGCCGAGACACTGAAGCTTTCTTT
TRBV29-1	once	TRBD1	TRBJ2-7	CSVSGQGSPYEQYF	TGCAGCGTTTCAGGACAGGGATCACCCTACGAGCAGTACTTC
TRBV5-6	NA	TRBD2	TRBJ2-3	CASSLGSGSTDTQYF	TGTGCCAGCAGCTTGGGTAGCGGGAGCACAGATACGCAGTATTTT
TRBV9	NA	TRBD1	TRBJ2-7	CASSPSGTDYEQYF	TGTGCCAGCAGCCCCTCCGGGACAGACTACGAGCAGTACTTC
TRBV5-1	NA	NA	TRBJ2-7	CASSRTIYEQYF	TGCGCCAGCAGCCGGACAATCTACGAGCAGTACTTC
TRBV10-2	NA	NA	TRBJ2-7	CASSESLISSYEQYF	TGCGCCAGCAGTGAGTCGCTTATCAGCTCCTACGAGCAGTACTTC
TRBV24-1	NA	TRBD2	TRBJ2-1	CATSDPGLASNEQFF	TGTGCCACCAGTGATCCGGGACTAGCCAGCAATGAGCAGTTCTTC
TRBV5-8	once	TRBD2	TRBJ2-7	CASSLGLAGAIAYEQYF	TGTGCCAGCAGCTTAGGGCTAGCGGGGGCCATTGCCTACGAGCAGTACTTC
TRBV4-1	NA	NA	TRBJ1-4	CASSQSGGMNEKLFF	TGCGCCAGCAGCCAAAGCGGGGGCATGAATGAAAAACTGTTTTTT
TRBV19	once	NA	TRBJ1-6	CASSLPRNSPLHF	TGTGCCAGTAGTTTACCCAGGAATTCACCCCTCCACTTT
TRBV30	NA	TRBD2	TRBJ2-3	CAWSRPGLAGADTQYF	TGTGCCTGGAGTCGTCCGGGACTAGCGGGAGCAGATACGCAGTATTTT